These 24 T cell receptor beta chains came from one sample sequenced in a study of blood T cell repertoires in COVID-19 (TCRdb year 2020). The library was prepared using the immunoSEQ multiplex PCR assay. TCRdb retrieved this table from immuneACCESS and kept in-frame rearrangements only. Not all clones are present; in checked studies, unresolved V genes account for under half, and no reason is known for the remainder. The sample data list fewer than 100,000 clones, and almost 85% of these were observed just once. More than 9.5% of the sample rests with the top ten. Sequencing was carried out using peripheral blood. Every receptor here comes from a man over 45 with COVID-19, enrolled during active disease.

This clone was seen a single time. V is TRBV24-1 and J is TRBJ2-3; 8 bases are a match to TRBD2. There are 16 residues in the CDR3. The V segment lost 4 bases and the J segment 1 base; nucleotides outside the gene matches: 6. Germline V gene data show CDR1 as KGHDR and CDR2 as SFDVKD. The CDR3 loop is CATSDPGTRGTDTQYF. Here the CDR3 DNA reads TGTGCCACCAGTGACCCCGGGACTAGAGGCACAGATACGCAGTATTTT.

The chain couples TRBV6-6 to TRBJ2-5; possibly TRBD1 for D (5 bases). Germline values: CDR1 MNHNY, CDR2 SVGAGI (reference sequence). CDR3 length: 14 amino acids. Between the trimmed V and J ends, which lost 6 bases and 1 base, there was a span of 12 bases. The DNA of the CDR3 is TGTGCCAGCAGACAAGGGGATTTCCAAGAGACCCAGTACTTC. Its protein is CASRQGDFQETQYF.

The DNA for the CDR3 is TGTGCCAGCAGCCCCCGGGGAACTTCCTTATCTAGCACAGATACGCAGTATTTT. Translating gives CASSPRGTSLSSTDTQYF. V gene TRBV7-9 combines with J gene TRBJ2-3; tentative D call: TRBD2 (5 bases). The CDR3 has 18 residues. The germline gives CDR1 SEHNR, CDR2 FQNEAQ (reference sequence). Trimming took 5 bases from V and 0 from J, leaving 21 bases between them.

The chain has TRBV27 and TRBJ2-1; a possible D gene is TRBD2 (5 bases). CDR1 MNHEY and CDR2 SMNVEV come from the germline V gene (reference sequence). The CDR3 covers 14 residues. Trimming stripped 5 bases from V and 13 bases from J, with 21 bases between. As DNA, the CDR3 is TGTGCCAGCAGTCCCGCCAGCTTGAGGGCAAACCAGTTCTTC. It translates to CASSPASLRANQFF.

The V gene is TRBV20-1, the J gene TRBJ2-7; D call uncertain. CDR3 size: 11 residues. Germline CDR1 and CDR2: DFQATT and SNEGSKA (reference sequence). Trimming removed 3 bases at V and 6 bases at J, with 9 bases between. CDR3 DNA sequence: TGCAGTGCTAGTCTTGTCCTCGAGCAGTACTTC. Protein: CSASLVLEQYF.

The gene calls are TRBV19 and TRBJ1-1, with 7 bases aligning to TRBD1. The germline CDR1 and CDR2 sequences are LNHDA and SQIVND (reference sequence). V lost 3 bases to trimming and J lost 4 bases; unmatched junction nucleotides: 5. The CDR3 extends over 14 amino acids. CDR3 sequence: CASSIEGAVTEAFF. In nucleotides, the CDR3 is TGTGCCAGTAGTATTGAGGGGGCGGTCACTGAAGCTTTCTTT.

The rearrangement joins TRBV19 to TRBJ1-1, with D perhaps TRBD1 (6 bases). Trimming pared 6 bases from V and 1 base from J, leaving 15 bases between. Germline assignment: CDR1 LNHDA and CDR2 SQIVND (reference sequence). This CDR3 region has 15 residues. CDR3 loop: CASSTAGTRNTEAFF. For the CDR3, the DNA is TGTGCCAGTAGCACCGCCGGGACACGGAACACTGAAGCTTTCTTT.

CDR3 in amino acids: CASSLRRLAGSHEQYF. The CDR3 DNA reads as TGTGCCAGCAGCTTACGGCGGCTAGCGGGGTCCCACGAGCAGTACTTC. The chain carries TRBV11-2 and TRBJ2-7, with 9 nucleotides matching TRBD2. The CDR3 contains 16 residues. With V trimmed by 2 bases and J by 5 bases, 10 bases remained unmatched. CDR1 SGHAT and CDR2 FQNNGV come from the germline V gene.

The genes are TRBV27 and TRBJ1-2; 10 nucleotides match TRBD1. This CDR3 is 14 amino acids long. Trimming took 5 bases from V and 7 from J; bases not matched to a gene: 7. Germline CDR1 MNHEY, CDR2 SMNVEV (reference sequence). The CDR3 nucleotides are TGTGCCAGCAGTAAGGACAGGGGGTTGAGTGGCTACACCTTC. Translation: CASSKDRGLSGYTF.

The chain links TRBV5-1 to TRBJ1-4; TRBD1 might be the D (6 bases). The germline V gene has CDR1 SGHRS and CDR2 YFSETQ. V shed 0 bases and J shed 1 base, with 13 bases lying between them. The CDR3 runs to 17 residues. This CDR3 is CASSLARGRGTNEKLFF. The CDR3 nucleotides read TGCGCCAGCAGCTTGGCCAGGGGCCGGGGAACTAATGAAAAACTGTTTTTT.

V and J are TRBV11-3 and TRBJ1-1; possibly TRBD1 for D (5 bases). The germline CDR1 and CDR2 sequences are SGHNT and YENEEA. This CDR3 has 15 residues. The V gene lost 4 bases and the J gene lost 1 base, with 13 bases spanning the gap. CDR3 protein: CASSWGGTRNTEAFF. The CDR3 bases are TGTGCCAGCAGCTGGGGCGGGACGAGGAACACTGAAGCTTTCTTT.

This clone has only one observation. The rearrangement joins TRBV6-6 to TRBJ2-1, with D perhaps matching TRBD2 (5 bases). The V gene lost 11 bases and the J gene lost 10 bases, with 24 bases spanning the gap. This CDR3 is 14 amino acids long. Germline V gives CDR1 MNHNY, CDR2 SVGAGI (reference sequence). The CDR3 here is CASLETTSRWEQFF. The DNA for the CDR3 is TGTGCCTCCCTCGAGACTACCTCTAGGTGGGAGCAGTTCTTC.

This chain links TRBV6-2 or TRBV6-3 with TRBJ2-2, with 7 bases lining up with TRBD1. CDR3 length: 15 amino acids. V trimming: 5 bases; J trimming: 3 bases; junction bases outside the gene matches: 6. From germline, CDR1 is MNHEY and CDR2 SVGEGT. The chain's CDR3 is CASSARTGYTGELFF. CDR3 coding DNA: TGTGCCAGCAGTGCGCGGACAGGTTACACCGGGGAGCTGTTTTTT.

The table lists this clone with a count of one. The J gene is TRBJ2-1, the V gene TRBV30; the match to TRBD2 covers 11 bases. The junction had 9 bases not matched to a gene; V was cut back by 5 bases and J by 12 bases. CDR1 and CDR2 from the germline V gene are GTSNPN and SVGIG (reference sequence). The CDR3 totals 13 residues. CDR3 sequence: CAWLAGGGGRQFF. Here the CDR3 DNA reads TGTGCCTGGCTAGCGGGAGGAGGGGGTAGGCAGTTCTTC.

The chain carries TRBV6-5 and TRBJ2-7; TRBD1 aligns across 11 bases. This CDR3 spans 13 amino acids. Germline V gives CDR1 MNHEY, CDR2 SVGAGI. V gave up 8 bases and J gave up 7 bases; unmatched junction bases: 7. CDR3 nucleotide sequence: TGTGCCAGCGGGGGACAGGGGGTGAGAGAGCAGTACTTC. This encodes CASGGQGVREQYF.

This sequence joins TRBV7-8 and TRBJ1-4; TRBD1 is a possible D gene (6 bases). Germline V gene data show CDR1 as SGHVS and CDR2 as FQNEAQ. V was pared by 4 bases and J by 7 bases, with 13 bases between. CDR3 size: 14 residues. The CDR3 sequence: CASSSTAQGEKLFF. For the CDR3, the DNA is TGTGCCAGCAGCTCAACAGCACAGGGTGAAAAACTGTTTTTT.

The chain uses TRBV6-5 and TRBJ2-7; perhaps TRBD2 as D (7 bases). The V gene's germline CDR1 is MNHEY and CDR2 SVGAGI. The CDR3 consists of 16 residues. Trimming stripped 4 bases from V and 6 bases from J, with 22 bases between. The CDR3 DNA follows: TGTGCCAGCAGTTCTGGCACGATGGGAGGGGGGGTCGAGCAGTACTTC. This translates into CASSSGTMGGGVEQYF.

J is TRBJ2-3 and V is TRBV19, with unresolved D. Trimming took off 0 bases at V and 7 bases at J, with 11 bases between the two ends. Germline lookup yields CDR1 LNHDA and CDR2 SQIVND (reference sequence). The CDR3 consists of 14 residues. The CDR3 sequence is CASSIDPASNTQYF. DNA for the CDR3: TGTGCCAGTAGTATAGATCCAGCGAGCAATACGCAGTATTTT. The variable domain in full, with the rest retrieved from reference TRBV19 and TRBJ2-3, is DGGITQSPKYLFRKEGQNVTLSCEQNLNHDAMYWYRQDPGQGLRLIYYSQIVNDFQKGDIAEGYSVSREKKESFPLTVTSAQKNPTAFYLCASSIDPASNTQYFGPGTRLTVL.

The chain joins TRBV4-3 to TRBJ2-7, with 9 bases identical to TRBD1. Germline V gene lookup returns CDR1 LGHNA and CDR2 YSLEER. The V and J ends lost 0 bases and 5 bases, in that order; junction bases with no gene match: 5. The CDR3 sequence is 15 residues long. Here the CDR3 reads CASSQDGGQGDEQYF. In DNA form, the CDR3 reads TGCGCCAGCAGCCAAGATGGGGGACAGGGTGACGAGCAGTACTTC.

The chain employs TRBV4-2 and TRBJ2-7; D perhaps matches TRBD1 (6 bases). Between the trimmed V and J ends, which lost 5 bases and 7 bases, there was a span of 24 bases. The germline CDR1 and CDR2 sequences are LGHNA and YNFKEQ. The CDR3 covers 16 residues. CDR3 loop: CASSTLLGARSHEQYF. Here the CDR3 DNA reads TGTGCCAGCAGCACTCTTCTGGGGGCGAGGTCCCATGAGCAGTACTTC.

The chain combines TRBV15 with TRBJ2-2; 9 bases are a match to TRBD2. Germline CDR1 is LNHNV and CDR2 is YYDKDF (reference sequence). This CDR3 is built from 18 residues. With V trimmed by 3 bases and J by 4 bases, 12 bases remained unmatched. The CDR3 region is CATSRGSGGRAGTGELFF. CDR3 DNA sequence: TGTGCCACCAGCAGGGGGTCCGGCGGGAGGGCGGGCACCGGGGAGCTGTTTTTT.

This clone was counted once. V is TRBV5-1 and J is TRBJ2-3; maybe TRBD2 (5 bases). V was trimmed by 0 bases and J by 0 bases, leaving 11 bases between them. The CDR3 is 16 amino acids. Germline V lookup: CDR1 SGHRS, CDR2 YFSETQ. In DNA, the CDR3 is TGCGCCAGCAGCTTGGGTTCGGGGTTTAGCACAGATACGCAGTATTTT. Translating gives CASSLGSGFSTDTQYF.

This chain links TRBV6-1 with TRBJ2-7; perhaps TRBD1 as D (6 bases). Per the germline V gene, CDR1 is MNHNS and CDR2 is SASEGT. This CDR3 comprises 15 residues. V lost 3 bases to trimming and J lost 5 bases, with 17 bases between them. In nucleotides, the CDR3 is TGTGCCAGCAGTGAGACAGGTAGTAGCACCCACGAGCAGTACTTC. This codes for CASSETGSSTHEQYF.

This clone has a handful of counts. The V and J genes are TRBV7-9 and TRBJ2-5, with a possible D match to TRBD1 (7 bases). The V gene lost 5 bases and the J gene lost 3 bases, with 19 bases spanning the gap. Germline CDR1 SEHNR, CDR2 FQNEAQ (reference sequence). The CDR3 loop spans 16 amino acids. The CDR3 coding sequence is TGTGCCAGCAGCCCAGGGGGGATCGGGCCTAAAGAGACCCAGTACTTC. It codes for CASSPGGIGPKETQYF. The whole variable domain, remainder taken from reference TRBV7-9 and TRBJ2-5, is DTGVSQNPRHKITKRGQNVTFRCDPISEHNRLYWYRQTLGQGPEFLTYFQNEAQLEKSRLLSDRFSAERPKGSFSTLEIQRTEQGDSAMYLCASSPGGIGPKETQYFGPGTRLLVL.